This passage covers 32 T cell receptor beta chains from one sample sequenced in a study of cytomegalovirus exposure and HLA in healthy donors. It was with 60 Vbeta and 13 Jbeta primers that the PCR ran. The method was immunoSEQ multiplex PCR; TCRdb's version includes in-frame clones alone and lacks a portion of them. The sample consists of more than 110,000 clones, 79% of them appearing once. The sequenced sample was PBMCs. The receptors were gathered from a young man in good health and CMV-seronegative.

CDR3 DNA: TGTGCCAGTAGTGGAGAGACAGGGGCCGGTCGCAATGAGCAGTTCTTC. As protein: CASSGETGAGRNEQFF. The chain is built from TRBV19 and TRBJ2-1; TRBD1 aligns across 8 bases. CDR1 is LNHDA, CDR2 SQIVND, per germline (reference sequence). The CDR3 runs 16 residues. Trimming at V came to 5 bases and at J to 6 bases, leaving 12 bases not matched to a gene.

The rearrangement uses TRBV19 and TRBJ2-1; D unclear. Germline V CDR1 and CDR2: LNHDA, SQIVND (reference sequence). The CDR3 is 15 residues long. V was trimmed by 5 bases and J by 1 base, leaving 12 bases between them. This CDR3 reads CASSFRVSSYNEQFF. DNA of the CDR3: TGTGCCAGTAGTTTTCGGGTATCGTCCTACAATGAGCAGTTCTTC.

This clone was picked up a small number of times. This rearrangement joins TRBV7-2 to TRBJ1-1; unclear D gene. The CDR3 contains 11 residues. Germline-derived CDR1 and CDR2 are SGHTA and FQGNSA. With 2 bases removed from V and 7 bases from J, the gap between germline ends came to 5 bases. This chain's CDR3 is CASSLLSEAFF. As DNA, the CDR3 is TGTGCCAGCAGCTTATTGAGTGAAGCTTTCTTT.

The CDR3 region is CASSGAGTVSGNTIYF. The CDR3 DNA reads TGTGCCAGCAGCGGAGCCGGGACAGTCTCTGGAAACACCATATATTTT. V and J are TRBV9 and TRBJ1-3; 7 bases align to TRBD1. The junction had 6 bases not matched to a gene; V was cut back by 3 bases and J by 0 bases. This CDR3 is built from 16 residues. In germline, CDR1 is SGDLS, CDR2 YYNGEE.

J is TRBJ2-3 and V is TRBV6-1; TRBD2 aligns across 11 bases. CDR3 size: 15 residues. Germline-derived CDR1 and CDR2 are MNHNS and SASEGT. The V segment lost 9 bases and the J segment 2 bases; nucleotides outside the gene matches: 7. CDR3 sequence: CASKTSGVSTDTQYF. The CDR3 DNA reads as TGTGCCAGTAAGACTAGCGGGGTCTCCACAGATACGCAGTATTTT.

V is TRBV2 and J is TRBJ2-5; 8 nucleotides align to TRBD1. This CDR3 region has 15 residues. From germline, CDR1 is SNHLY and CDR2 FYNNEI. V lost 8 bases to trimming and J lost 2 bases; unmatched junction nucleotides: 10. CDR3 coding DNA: TGTGCCAGCGGATCACCGGGACAGGATCAAGAGACCCAGTACTTC. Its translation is CASGSPGQDQETQYF.

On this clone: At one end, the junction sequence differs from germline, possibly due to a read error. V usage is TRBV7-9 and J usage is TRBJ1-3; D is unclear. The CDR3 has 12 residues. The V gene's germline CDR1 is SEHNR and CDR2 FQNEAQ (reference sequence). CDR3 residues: CSSSLSGNTIYF. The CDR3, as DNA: TGTTCCAGCAGCTTATCAGGAAACACCATATATTTT.

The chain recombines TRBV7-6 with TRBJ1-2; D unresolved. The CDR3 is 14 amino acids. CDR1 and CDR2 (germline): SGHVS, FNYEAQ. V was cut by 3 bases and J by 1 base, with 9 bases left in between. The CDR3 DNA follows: TGTGCCAGCAGCTTCAGCCGGGGTAACTATGGCTACACCTTC. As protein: CASSFSRGNYGYTF.

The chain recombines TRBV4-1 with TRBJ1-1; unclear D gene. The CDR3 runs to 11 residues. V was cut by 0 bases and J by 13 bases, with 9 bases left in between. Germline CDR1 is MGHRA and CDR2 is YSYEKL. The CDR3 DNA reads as TGCGCCAGCAGCCAAGATTACGGTGTTTTCTTT. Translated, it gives CASSQDYGVFF.

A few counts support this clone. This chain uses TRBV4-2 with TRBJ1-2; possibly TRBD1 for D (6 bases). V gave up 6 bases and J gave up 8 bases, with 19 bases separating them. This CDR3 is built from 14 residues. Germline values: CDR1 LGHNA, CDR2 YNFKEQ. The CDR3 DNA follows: TGTGCCAGCAGTCACCACAGGGACGGAGAAGGCTACACCTTC. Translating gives CASSHHRDGEGYTF.

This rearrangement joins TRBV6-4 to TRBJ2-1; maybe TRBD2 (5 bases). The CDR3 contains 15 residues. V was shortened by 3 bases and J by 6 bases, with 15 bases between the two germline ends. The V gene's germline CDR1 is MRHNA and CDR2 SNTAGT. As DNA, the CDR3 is TGTGCCAGCAGTGAAAACAGTGACGGACTCAATGAGCAGTTCTTC. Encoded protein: CASSENSDGLNEQFF.

CDR3 residues: CASSLPQGIGTEAFF. The CDR3 DNA reads TGCGCCAGCAGCTTACCACAGGGAATCGGCACTGAAGCTTTCTTT. This chain links TRBV5-1 with TRBJ1-1, with a weak D call TRBD1 (6 bases). Germline CDR1 and CDR2: SGHRS and YFSETQ. There are 15 residues in the CDR3. Deletions cut 2 bases from V and 4 bases from J, with 15 bases between.

As DNA, the CDR3 is TGTGCCAGCAGCTTACTACAGGGCACTGAAGCTTTCTTT. Amino acids: CASSLLQGTEAFF. The chain has TRBV7-2 and TRBJ1-1, with D maybe TRBD1 (6 bases). Germline V lookup: CDR1 SGHTA, CDR2 FQGNSA. The V end was cut by 2 bases, the J end by 4 bases, with 8 bases between. This CDR3 has 13 amino acids.

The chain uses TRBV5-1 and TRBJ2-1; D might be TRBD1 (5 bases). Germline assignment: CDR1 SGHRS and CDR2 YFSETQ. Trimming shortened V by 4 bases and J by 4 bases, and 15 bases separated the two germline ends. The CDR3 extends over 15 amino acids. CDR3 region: CASSIQGQTYNEQFF. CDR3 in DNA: TGCGCCAGCAGCATCCAGGGCCAAACGTACAATGAGCAGTTCTTC.

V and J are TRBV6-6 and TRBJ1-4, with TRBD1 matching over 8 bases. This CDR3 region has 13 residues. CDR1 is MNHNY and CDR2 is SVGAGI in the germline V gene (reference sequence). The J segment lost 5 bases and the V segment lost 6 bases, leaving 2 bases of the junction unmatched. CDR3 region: CASRQGENEKLFF. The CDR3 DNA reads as TGTGCCAGCAGACAGGGGGAGAATGAAAAACTGTTTTTT.

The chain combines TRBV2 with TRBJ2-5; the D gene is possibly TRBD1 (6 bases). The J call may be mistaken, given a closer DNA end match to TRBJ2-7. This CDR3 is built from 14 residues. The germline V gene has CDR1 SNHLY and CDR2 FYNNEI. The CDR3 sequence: CASSILGTPYEQYF. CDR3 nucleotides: TGTGCCAGCAGTATCCTCGGGACACCATACGAGCAGTACTTC.

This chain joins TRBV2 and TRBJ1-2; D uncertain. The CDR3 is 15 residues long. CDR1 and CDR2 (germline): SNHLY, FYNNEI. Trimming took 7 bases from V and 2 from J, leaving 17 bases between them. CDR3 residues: CASKKTTTTNYGYTF. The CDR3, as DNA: TGTGCCAGCAAAAAAACCACAACCACAAACTATGGCTACACCTTC.

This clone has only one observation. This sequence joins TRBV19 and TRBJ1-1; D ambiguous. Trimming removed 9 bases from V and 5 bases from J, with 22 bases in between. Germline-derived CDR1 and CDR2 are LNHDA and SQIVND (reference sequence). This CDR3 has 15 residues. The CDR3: CASSQDLAWGTEAFF. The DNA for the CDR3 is TGTGCCAGCTCCCAGGACTTAGCTTGGGGTACTGAAGCTTTCTTT.

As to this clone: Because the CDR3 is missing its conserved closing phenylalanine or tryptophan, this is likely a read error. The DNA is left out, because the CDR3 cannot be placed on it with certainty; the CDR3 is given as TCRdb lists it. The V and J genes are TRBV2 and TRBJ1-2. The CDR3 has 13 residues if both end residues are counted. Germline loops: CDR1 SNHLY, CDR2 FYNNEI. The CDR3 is CASSENPQGGWVV.

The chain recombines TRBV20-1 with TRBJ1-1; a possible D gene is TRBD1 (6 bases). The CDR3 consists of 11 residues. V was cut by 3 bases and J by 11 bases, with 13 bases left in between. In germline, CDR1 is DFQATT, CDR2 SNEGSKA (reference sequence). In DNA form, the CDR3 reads TGCAGTGCTAGGGGGGGGCAGGTTGCTTTCTTT. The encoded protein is CSARGGQVAFF.

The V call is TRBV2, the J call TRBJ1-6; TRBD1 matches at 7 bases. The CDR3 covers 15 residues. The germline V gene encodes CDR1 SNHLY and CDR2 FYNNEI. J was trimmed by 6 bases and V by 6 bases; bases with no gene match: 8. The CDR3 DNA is TGTGCCAGCAGACAACAGGGGTCCGTTAATTCACCCCTCCACTTT. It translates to CASRQQGSVNSPLHF.

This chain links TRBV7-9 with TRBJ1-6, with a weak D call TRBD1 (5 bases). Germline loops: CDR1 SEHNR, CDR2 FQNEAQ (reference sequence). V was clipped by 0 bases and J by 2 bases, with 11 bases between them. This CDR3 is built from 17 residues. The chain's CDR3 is CASSLASGTAYNSPLHF. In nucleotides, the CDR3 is TGTGCCAGCAGCTTAGCCTCCGGGACTGCCTATAATTCACCCCTCCACTTT. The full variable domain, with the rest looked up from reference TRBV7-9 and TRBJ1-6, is DTGVSQNPRHKITKRGQNVTFRCDPISEHNRLYWYRQTLGQGPEFLTYFQNEAQLEKSRLLSDRFSAERPKGSFSTLEIQRTEQGDSAMYLCASSLASGTAYNSPLHFGNGTRLTVT.

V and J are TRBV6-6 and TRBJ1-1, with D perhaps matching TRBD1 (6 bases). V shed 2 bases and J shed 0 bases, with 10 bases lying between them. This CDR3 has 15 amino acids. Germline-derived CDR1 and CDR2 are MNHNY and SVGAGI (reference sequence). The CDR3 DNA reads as TGTGCCAGCAGTTACCCCGGGACATTGAACACTGAAGCTTTCTTT. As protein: CASSYPGTLNTEAFF.

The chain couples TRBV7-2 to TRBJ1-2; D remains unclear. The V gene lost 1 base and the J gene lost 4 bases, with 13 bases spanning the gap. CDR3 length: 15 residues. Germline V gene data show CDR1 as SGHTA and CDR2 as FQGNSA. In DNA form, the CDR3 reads TGTGCCAGCAGCTTAGAATGGGGAAGCGGCTATGGCTACACCTTC. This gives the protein CASSLEWGSGYGYTF.

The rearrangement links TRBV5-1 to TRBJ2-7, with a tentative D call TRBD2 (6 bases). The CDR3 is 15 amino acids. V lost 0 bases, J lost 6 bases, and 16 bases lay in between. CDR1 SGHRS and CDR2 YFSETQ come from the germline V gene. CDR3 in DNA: TGCGCCAGCAGCTTGGAGGCCGGGGGTAAGGCCGAGCAGTACTTC. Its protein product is CASSLEAGGKAEQYF.

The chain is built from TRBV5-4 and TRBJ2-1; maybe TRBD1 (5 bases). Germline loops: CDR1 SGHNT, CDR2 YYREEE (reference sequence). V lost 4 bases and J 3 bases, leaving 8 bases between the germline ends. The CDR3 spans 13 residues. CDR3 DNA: TGTGCCAGCAGCAGGACAATCTACAATGAGCAGTTCTTC. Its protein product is CASSRTIYNEQFF.

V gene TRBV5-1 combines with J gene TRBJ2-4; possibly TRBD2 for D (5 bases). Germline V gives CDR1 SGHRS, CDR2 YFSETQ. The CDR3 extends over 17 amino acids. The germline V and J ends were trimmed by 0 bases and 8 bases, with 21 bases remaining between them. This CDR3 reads CASSLGYPRGGSYIQYF. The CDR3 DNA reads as TGCGCCAGCAGCTTGGGCTATCCCCGCGGAGGTTCGTACATTCAGTACTTC. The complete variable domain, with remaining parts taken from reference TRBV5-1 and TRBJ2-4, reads KAGVTQTPRYLIKTRGQQVTLSCSPISGHRSVSWYQQTPGQGLQFLFEYFSETQRNKGNFPGRFSGRQFSNSRSEMNVSTLELGDSALYLCASSLGYPRGGSYIQYFGAGTRLSVL.

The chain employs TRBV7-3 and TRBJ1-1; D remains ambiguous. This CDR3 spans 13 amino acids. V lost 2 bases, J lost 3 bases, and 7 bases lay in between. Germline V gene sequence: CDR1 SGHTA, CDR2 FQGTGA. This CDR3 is CASSLLRDTEAFF. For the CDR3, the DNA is TGTGCCAGCAGCTTATTACGGGACACTGAAGCTTTCTTT.

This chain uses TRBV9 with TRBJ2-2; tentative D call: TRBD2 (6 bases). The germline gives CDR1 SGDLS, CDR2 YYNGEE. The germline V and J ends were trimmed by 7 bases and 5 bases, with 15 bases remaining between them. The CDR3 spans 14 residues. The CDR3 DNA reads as TGTGCCAGCGGGGAGACTAGTTGGACCGGGGAGCTGTTTTTT. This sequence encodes CASGETSWTGELFF.

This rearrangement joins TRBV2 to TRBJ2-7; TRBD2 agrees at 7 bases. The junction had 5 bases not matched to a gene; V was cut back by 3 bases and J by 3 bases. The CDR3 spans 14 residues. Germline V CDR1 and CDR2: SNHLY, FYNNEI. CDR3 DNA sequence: TGTGCCAGCAGTGAGCGGGGGAACTACTACGAGCAGTACTTC. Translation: CASSERGNYYEQYF. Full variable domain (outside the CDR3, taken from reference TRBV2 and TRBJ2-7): EPEVTQTPSHQVTQMGQEVILRCVPISNHLYFYWYRQILGQKVEFLVSFYNNEISEKSEIFDDQFSVERPDGSNFTLKIRSTKLEDSAMYFCASSERGNYYEQYFGPGTRLTVT.

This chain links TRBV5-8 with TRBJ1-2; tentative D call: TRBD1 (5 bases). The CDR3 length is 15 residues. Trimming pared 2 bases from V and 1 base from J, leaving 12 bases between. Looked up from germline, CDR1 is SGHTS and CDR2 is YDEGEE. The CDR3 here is CASSFTGRSNYGYTF. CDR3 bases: TGTGCCAGCAGCTTTACAGGCCGGAGTAACTATGGCTACACCTTC.

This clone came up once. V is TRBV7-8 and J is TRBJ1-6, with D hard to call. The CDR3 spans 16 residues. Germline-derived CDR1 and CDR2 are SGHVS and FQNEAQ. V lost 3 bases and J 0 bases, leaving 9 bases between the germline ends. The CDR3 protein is CASSFGEGSYNSPLHF. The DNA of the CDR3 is TGTGCCAGCAGCTTTGGCGAGGGCTCCTATAATTCACCCCTCCACTTT.